This T cell receptor (beta chain) was captured in a study of shared clonotypes between healthy human individuals. Assay: immunoSEQ multiplex PCR; the TCRdb copy retains only in-frame clones and omits some. The sample includes 1.5 million to 2.5 million clones, around 96% of them seen just once. Germline CDR1 SGDLS, CDR2 YYNGEE. The CDR3 sequence is 16 residues long. V was clipped by 4 bases and J by 3 bases, with 17 bases between them. Naive CD8 populations comprised CD45RO-negative cells positively selected for CCR7, excluding terminally differentiated effector memory CD45RA+ cells. The clonotype comes from a man aged 18 to 29 in good health. The V and J genes are TRBV9 and TRBJ1-3, with TRBD1 as a possible D gene (5 bases). The sample was naive CD8+ T cells sorted from blood. The CDR3, as DNA: TGTGCCAGCAGCCCAGAGGCGGGGCCGGGTGGAAACACCATATATTTT. Its translation is CASSPEAGPGGNTIYF. Together with reference TRBV9 and TRBJ1-3, the CDR3 gives the full variable domain: DSGVTQTPKHLITATGQRVTLRCSPRSGDLSVYWYQQSLDQGLQFLIQYYNGEERAKGNILERFSAQQFPDLHSELNLSSLELGDSALYFCASSPEAGPGGNTIYFGEGSWLTVV.